What follows is one T cell receptor beta chain and its context. This clonotype has only one observation. There is no known antigen for this receptor. No per-base quality is available; no much larger clone lies one base away. Evidence from a single read is weak. Flow cytometry had shown CD8+CD57+ cell expansion in the patients selected for sequencing. Severe acquired aplastic anemia was diagnosed in all patients according to International Study of Aplastic Anemia and Agranulocytosis and Camitta criteria. At the time blood was sampled, none of the patients had received any therapy. TCR repertoires of sorted CD4+ and CD8+ blood T cells from severe aplastic anemia patients and healthy subjects were deep-sequenced in the study. Patients were enrolled in the USA under clinicaltrials.gov protocols 00001620, 01623167, 00001397, 00071045, 00081523 and 00961064. Ficoll-Paque density gradient centrifugation was used to isolate peripheral blood mononuclear cells. CD4+ and CD8+ T cells were sorted by FACS or magnetic beads before DNA extraction.

The sample is drawn from a study of CD8+CD57+ T cells in acquired aplastic anemia listed by TCRdb under 2018. Regarding the complete study: A mean of approximately 2.9 ug of DNA, ranging from roughly 0.19 to 27.4 ug, was extracted from sorted CD4+ and CD8+ cells. CD8+CD57+ expansion was defined as frequency above the mean frequency observed in healthy subjects.

Genomic DNA served as template for TCR beta VDJ combination and CDR3 sequence profiling. An Illumina HiSeq 2000 was used for TCR repertoire sequencing. The authors processed their data as follows. TRBV/TRBJ rearrangement plots, CDR3 size and DJ length profiles, and Simpson's diversity index were used to evaluate the repertoires. Whichever DNA sequence was most abundant in the deep sequencing data was defined as the immunodominant clone. CDR3 amino acid sequences were checked for sharing between subjects and were compared against published repertoires and the VDJdb database. Through fastp at Q25 and MiXCR, TCRdb rebuilt clones from the public reads, retaining in-frame beta chains. Each CDR3 protein gets just one entry, which takes the most common genes and DNA from the rows behind it. Clone size and V and J calls follow TCRdb, not the original study. This sample comprises 200,000 or so distinct CDR3 sequences, 50% to 70% of them detected only once. The ten most abundant clones make up roughly 61% of the sample.

Broad study findings and their caveats: Roughly 30 CD8+ CDR3 sequences were found to be shared between patients and controls, but these sequences appeared to be highly expressed in patients and within the immunodominant clones of the patients. Patients and healthy controls showed no significant difference in CD8+ Simpson's diversity (P=0.060).

This clonotype was sampled from a human donor with aplastic anemia. Material: sorted CD4+, CD8+, or CD8+CD57+ T cells (not recorded which) from PBMCs.

The bases read TGTGCCATCAAGCAACGGGCGTACACAGATACGCAGTATTTT. Its coded protein is CAIKQRAYTDTQYF. The chain was built from TRBV10-3 and TRBJ2-3; the D gene lacks a confident call. There are 14 amino acids in the CDR3, from cysteine to phenylalanine inclusive. CDR3 DNA only is kept here, 42 bases in frame from base 1. The germline V gene sets CDR1 to ENHRY and CDR2 to SYGVKD. Trimming costs V 7 bases and J 2 bases, and their ends lie 13 bases apart.